This T cell receptor beta chain is drawn from a study of immune evolution from preneoplasia to lung adenocarcinoma. Broader study findings: Highest clonality occurred in KRAS-mutant, not EGFR-mutant or double wild-type, nodules. Later-stage lesions seemingly showed higher T cell density and diversity than normal lung.

Two lung cancer pathologists independently confirmed each histologic diagnosis. By frequency in the sample, this clone is hyperexpanded. Its antigen is unidentified. The germline gives CDR1 DFQATT, CDR2 SNEGSKA (reference sequence). CDR3 size: 10 residues. V lost 6 bases, J lost 10 bases, and 3 bases stayed unmatched. The data were produced by immunoSEQ multiplex PCR, yet TCRdb's version contains in-frame clones alone and is incomplete. The sample holds about 5,600 clones, over 70% seen once. Material: FFPE lung adenocarcinoma in situ tissue. This TCR derives from a person between 60 and 79 years old with lung adenocarcinoma. The rearrangement joins TRBV20-1 to TRBJ1-2, with 9 bases fitting TRBD1. The CDR3 here is CSADRGYYTF. The CDR3 region has the DNA TGCAGTGCAGACAGGGGGTACTACACCTTC.